A single sample gave rise to the 6 T cell receptor beta chains below, sequenced in a study of blood T cell repertoires in COVID-19. The table came from immunoSEQ multiplex PCR; TCRdb's copy has only in-frame clones and leaves some out. The top ten clones hold roughly 3.3% of a sample with about 160,000 clones, about 86% of them seen once. The material sequenced was peripheral blood. The receptors shown here come from a man in his 70s with acute or convalescent COVID-19.

This chain links TRBV13 with TRBJ1-6, with a tentative D call TRBD1 (6 bases). This CDR3 spans 14 amino acids. V lost 5 bases to trimming and J lost 7 bases, with 12 bases between them. Germline lookup yields CDR1 PRHDT and CDR2 FYEKMQ (reference sequence). CDR3: CASSPQGWNSPLHF. The CDR3 DNA is TGTGCCAGCAGCCCCCAGGGGTGGAATTCACCCCTCCACTTT.

The rearrangement joins TRBV4-1 to TRBJ2-2, with a weak D call TRBD2 (5 bases). Germline-derived CDR1 and CDR2 are MGHRA and YSYEKL. This CDR3 comprises 13 residues. Trimming took off 9 bases at V and 5 bases at J, with 13 bases between the two ends. CDR3 bases: TGCGCCAGTTCGGTACTAGTAACCGGGGAGCTGTTTTTT. Translation: CASSVLVTGELFF.

The chain is built from TRBV5-4 and TRBJ1-5; D remains ambiguous. Germline CDR1 and CDR2: SGHNT and YYREEE (reference sequence). V was trimmed by 4 bases and J by 3 bases, leaving 14 bases between them. This CDR3 is 15 amino acids long. The CDR3 DNA reads as TGTGCCAGCAGCCCAGGCCCTGAGAACAATCAGCCCCAGCATTTT. This codes for CASSPGPENNQPQHF.

This clone was detected many times. The chain is built from TRBV19 and TRBJ1-5, with D possibly TRBD1 on 5 matching bases. Trimming took 7 bases from V and 2 from J, leaving 15 bases between them. The CDR3 extends over 15 amino acids. Germline CDR1 reads LNHDA; CDR2 reads SQIVND (reference sequence). CDR3 region: CASTPRSTGNQPQHF. The CDR3 nucleotides read TGTGCCAGTACCCCGAGGTCGACAGGCAATCAGCCCCAGCATTTT.

The chain carries TRBV7-3 and TRBJ2-2; tentative D call: TRBD1 (5 bases). V was clipped by 3 bases and J by 4 bases, with 12 bases between them. Germline assignment: CDR1 SGHTA and CDR2 FQGTGA. The CDR3 consists of 15 residues. CDR3 residues: CASSLGRAPTGELFF. DNA of the CDR3: TGTGCCAGCAGCTTGGGCAGGGCACCCACCGGGGAGCTGTTTTTT.

There are many counts of this clone. The rearrangement links TRBV9 to TRBJ2-4; possibly TRBD1 for D (5 bases). The germline V and J ends were trimmed by 0 bases and 6 bases, with 13 bases remaining between them. Per the germline V gene, CDR1 is SGDLS and CDR2 is YYNGEE. The CDR3 totals 15 residues. The CDR3, as DNA: TGTGCCAGCAGCGTAGCCCTCGGGCAGGGAAACATTCAGTACTTC. Its translation: CASSVALGQGNIQYF.